This record concerns one T cell receptor (beta chain) sequence. Study processing details: Reference gene primers were amplified, and this amplification served to estimate nucleated cell counts. The assay was immunoSEQ multiplex PCR, and TCRdb's table has in-frame clones only and misses some. Clone size and V and J calls were adopted from that table, with D and trimming inferred from the DNA. In the table there are 60,000 to 75,000 clones, about 85% of which are singletons. These data originate in a study of blood T cell repertoires in COVID-19. Across the study: Sites across the United States, Italy and Spain contributed samples from acute and convalescent COVID-19. In each case, the material was cDNA or gDNA derived from T cells, B-cell-depleted T cells, or PBMCs.

The sample was peripheral blood. This TCR came from a man aged 65 to 85 with active COVID-19.

This chain's CDR3 is CASSLEGAHGNTIYF. The CDR3 coding sequence is TGTGCCAGCAGCTTAGAGGGGGCCCATGGAAACACCATATATTTT. The chain recombines TRBV7-9 with TRBJ1-3; 7 bases line up with TRBD1. Germline loops: CDR1 SEHNR, CDR2 FQNEAQ (reference sequence). This CDR3 region has 15 residues. V gave up 1 base and J gave up 3 bases; unmatched junction bases: 3.